This TCR beta chain emerged from a study of preoperative IRX-2 immunotherapy in early breast cancer. Using immunoSEQ multiplex PCR, the repertoire was profiled, and TCRdb retains in-frame clones only, with some absent. The sample holds under 50,000 clones; roughly 82% are singletons and the top ten take around 1.4%. Treatment denoted: preoperative locoregional IRX-2 cytokine immunotherapy. This clone was detected once. The germline CDR1 and CDR2 sequences are SGHNT and YENEEA. With 3 bases removed from V and 6 bases from J, the gap between germline ends came to 18 bases. The CDR3 is 16 amino acids. V usage is TRBV11-3 and J usage is TRBJ2-1; tentative D call: TRBD2 (7 bases). The receptor's source is a human donor with breast cancer. This specimen was lymph node tissue, taken after IRX-2 immunotherapy. CDR3 in DNA: TGTGCCAGCAGCTTGGTCTGGTCGGGGGGCCCCAATGAGCAGTTCTTC. This sequence encodes CASSLVWSGGPNEQFF.